Shown below are 17 T cell receptor beta chains from a single sample sequenced in a study of shared clonotypes between healthy human individuals. The protocol was immunoSEQ multiplex PCR, while the TCRdb copy is restricted to in-frame clones and leaves out a portion. The repertoire holds about 380,000 clones, with just over 95% as singletons. Input material: memory CD8+ T cells sorted from blood. Subset of the sample: CD45RO+ cells pooled with CCR7-negative TemRA cells. These receptors all stem from a man aged 30-40 years in good health.

As to this clone: Its ends do not fully match the called genes, so a read error is possible. The V call is TRBV5-1, the J call TRBJ2-1; 11 positions agree with TRBD2. CDR1 and CDR2 (germline): SGHRS, YFSETQ. CDR3 length equals 16 residues. The chain's CDR3 is CVSSLGGLAAYNEQFF. CDR3 DNA sequence: TGCGTCAGCAGCTTGGGGGGACTAGCGGCTTACAATGAGCAGTTCTTC.

V usage is TRBV2 and J usage is TRBJ2-2; 8 nucleotides line up with TRBD2. This CDR3 has 14 amino acids. The germline V gene encodes CDR1 SNHLY and CDR2 FYNNEI. V lost 6 bases, J lost 5 bases, and 5 bases stayed unmatched. The DNA of the CDR3 is TGTGCCAGCAGGGCAATAGCGGGGACCGGGGAGCTGTTTTTT. Its translation: CASRAIAGTGELFF.

This chain uses TRBV11-3 with TRBJ2-2; D may be TRBD1 or TRBD2 (5 bases each). Trimming left V 0 bases short and J 0 bases short, with 20 bases between. Per germline, CDR1 SGHNT and CDR2 YENEEA. The CDR3 covers 20 residues. The CDR3 loop is CASSLERPSRDPANTGELFF. DNA of the CDR3: TGTGCCAGCAGCTTAGAGCGTCCCTCCCGGGACCCCGCGAACACCGGGGAGCTGTTTTTT.

CDR3 residues: CASSIQARAEAFF. In DNA, the CDR3 is TGTGCCAGCAGTATACAGGCACGGGCTGAAGCTTTCTTT. The J gene is TRBJ1-1, the V gene TRBV6-5, with D possibly matching TRBD1 (5 bases). CDR1 is MNHEY, CDR2 SVGAGI, per germline. V lost 5 bases and J 6 bases, leaving 13 bases between the germline ends. The CDR3 has 13 residues.

This chain uses TRBV29-1 with TRBJ2-7; perhaps D is TRBD1 or TRBD2 (5 bases each). V shed 4 bases and J shed 4 bases, with 20 bases lying between them. The CDR3 is made up of 15 amino acids. CDR1 SQVTM and CDR2 ANQGSEA come from the germline V gene. CDR3 in amino acids: CSVVGVGGVLYEQYF. The CDR3 region has the DNA TGCAGCGTTGTAGGTGTTGGGGGAGTTTTGTACGAGCAGTACTTC.

The chain combines TRBV27 with TRBJ2-7, with TRBD2 as a possible D gene (5 bases). CDR3 length equals 13 residues. Trimming stripped 5 bases from V and 4 bases from J, with 12 bases between. CDR1 is MNHEY, CDR2 SMNVEV, per germline (reference sequence). CDR3 region: CASSGEQDYEQYF. The CDR3 DNA follows: TGTGCCAGCAGTGGGGAGCAGGATTACGAGCAGTACTTC.

The chain employs TRBV28 and TRBJ1-2, with a weak D call TRBD1 (6 bases). This CDR3 spans 14 amino acids. The V and J ends lost 1 base and 6 bases respectively, with 12 bases between them. Germline loops: CDR1 MDHEN, CDR2 SYDVKM. CDR3 sequence reads: CASSLLSRGNGYTF. The CDR3 DNA is TGTGCCAGCAGTTTATTATCCAGGGGCAATGGCTACACCTTC.

The chain couples TRBV19 to TRBJ1-1, with a weak D call TRBD1 (5 bases). CDR3 length equals 13 residues. Germline-derived CDR1 and CDR2 are LNHDA and SQIVND (reference sequence). Trimming removed 2 bases from V and 11 bases from J, with 15 bases in between. The CDR3 sequence is CASSIRGTSPAFF. As DNA, the CDR3 is TGTGCCAGTAGTATAAGGGGAACGTCGCCGGCTTTCTTT.

This chain joins TRBV6-1 and TRBJ2-1; D possibly matches TRBD1 or TRBD2 (6 bases each). Germline assignment: CDR1 MNHNS and CDR2 SASEGT. This CDR3 has 16 amino acids. V was clipped by 4 bases and J by 1 base, with 14 bases between them. CDR3 sequence reads: CASSGVGGTSYNEQFF. For the CDR3, the DNA is TGTGCCAGCAGTGGAGTGGGGGGCACTTCCTACAATGAGCAGTTCTTC.

The chain links TRBV28 to TRBJ2-7, with D unclear. Trimming took off 3 bases at V and 2 bases at J, with 11 bases between the two ends. The CDR3 is 14 residues long. The germline V gene has CDR1 MDHEN and CDR2 SYDVKM. The CDR3 region is CASSLAARPYEQYF. The DNA of the CDR3 is TGTGCCAGCAGTTTGGCCGCCAGGCCCTACGAGCAGTACTTC.

V is TRBV6-4 and J is TRBJ1-5; 7 bases agree with TRBD1. Losses at the gene ends were 10 bases for V and 2 bases for J; bases not matched to a gene: 5. The CDR3 is made up of 13 amino acids. Germline CDR1 is MRHNA and CDR2 is SNTAGT. As DNA, the CDR3 is TGTGCCATACATGGACAGGGCAATCAGCCCCAGCATTTT. It is translated as CAIHGQGNQPQHF.

The chain employs TRBV27 and TRBJ2-5; tentatively, D is TRBD1 (7 bases). The CDR3 loop spans 15 amino acids. V was cut by 1 base and J by 5 bases, with 14 bases left in between. Per the germline V gene, CDR1 is MNHEY and CDR2 is SMNVEV (reference sequence). The CDR3 reads CASSLYPGGPETQYF. The DNA for the CDR3 is TGTGCCAGCAGTTTATATCCAGGGGGGCCGGAGACCCAGTACTTC.

The rearrangement uses TRBV10-3 and TRBJ1-1; no reliable D call. V gave up 1 base and J gave up 1 base, with 7 bases separating them. The germline V gene has CDR1 ENHRY and CDR2 SYGVKD. This CDR3 comprises 14 residues. The CDR3 sequence: CAISELKGNTEAFF. The CDR3 DNA reads TGTGCCATCAGTGAGTTGAAAGGGAACACTGAAGCTTTCTTT.

The V call is TRBV5-1, the J call TRBJ2-5; 8 bases line up with TRBD2. V lost 3 bases and J lost 2; bases outside the gene matches: 3. Germline CDR1 is SGHRS and CDR2 is YFSETQ. CDR3 length: 14 residues. CDR3 loop: CASSWTSPQETQYF. CDR3 in DNA: TGCGCCAGCAGCTGGACTAGCCCACAAGAGACCCAGTACTTC. Full variable domain (outside the CDR3, taken from reference TRBV5-1 and TRBJ2-5): KAGVTQTPRYLIKTRGQQVTLSCSPISGHRSVSWYQQTPGQGLQFLFEYFSETQRNKGNFPGRFSGRQFSNSRSEMNVSTLELGDSALYLCASSWTSPQETQYFGPGTRLLVL.

This chain joins TRBV6-1 and TRBJ1-6; possible D gene TRBD1, 5 bases. The CDR3 consists of 14 residues. CDR1 is MNHNS, CDR2 SASEGT, per germline. V dropped 2 bases and J dropped 8 bases, with 10 bases sitting between them. CDR3 nucleotides: TGTGCCAGCAGTGAATTCAGGGATCATTCACCCCTCCACTTT. Translation gives CASSEFRDHSPLHF.

This clone was detected once. The genes are TRBV7-3 and TRBJ2-1; 10 bases map to TRBD2. This CDR3 contains 16 residues. Germline loops: CDR1 SGHTA, CDR2 FQGTGA. V dropped 5 bases and J dropped 1; count of bases not matched to a gene: 5. DNA for the CDR3: TGTGCCAGCAGCGCATCACTAGCGGGGTCCTACAATGAGCAGTTCTTC. It is translated as CASSASLAGSYNEQFF.

The chain joins TRBV28 to TRBJ1-4, with D perhaps matching TRBD1 (5 bases). Germline assignment: CDR1 MDHEN and CDR2 SYDVKM. V was shortened by 3 bases and J by 8 bases, with 16 bases between the two germline ends. The CDR3 spans 15 residues. Here the CDR3 DNA reads TGTGCCAGCAGTTTCGGGGACCAAGGTCGGGAAAAACTGTTTTTT. This translates into CASSFGDQGREKLFF. The full variable domain, with the rest looked up from reference TRBV28 and TRBJ1-4, is DVKVTQSSRYLVKRTGEKVFLECVQDMDHENMFWYRQDPGLGLRLIYFSYDVKMKEKGDIPEGYSVSREKKERFSLILESASTNQTSMYLCASSFGDQGREKLFFGSGTQLSVL.